These T cell receptor beta chains were read from a single sample in a study of cytomegalovirus exposure and HLA in healthy donors. Profiling relied on immunoSEQ multiplex PCR, and the TCRdb table lists in-frame clones only, not all of them. Of more than 95,000 clones in the sample, about nine tenths were seen once. Sequencing was done on a sample of PBMCs. The receptors derive from a man aged 18 to 30 in good health and CMV-seronegative. Both conserved end residues are trimmed from each CDR3.

v_gene: TRBV4-3
CDR3aa: ASSQAGLAGGPYNEQF

v_gene: TRBV19
CDR3aa: ASSKGQVNEQF

v_gene: TRBV10-1
CDR3aa: ASSELRGHEQF

v_gene: TRBV7-6
CDR3aa: ASSSFVGGGKNEQY

v_gene: TRBV6-1
CDR3aa: ASRAGEWGNQPQH

v_gene: TRBV30
CDR3aa: AWNSLTGSTDTQY

v_gene: TRBV28
CDR3aa: ASSLRGEKLF

v_gene: TRBV4-3
CDR3aa: ASSQDSGQPQH

v_gene: TRBV27
CDR3aa: ASRRQAGEEKLF

v_gene: TRBV7-7
CDR3aa: ASSLGQGRSYEQY

v_gene: TRBV15
CDR3aa: ATSRDSSPAEAQY

v_gene: TRBV7-9
CDR3aa: ASSPVWETNSGNEQF

v_gene: TRBV7-8
CDR3aa: ASSFRETQY

v_gene: TRBV2
CDR3aa: ASSDPVAGFLESTEAF

v_gene: TRBV19
CDR3aa: ASTSTGGQETQY

v_gene: TRBV7-9
CDR3aa: ASSLRLAGGETQY

v_gene: TRBV6-6
CDR3aa: ASSPRAGQYPAF

v_gene: TRBV28
CDR3aa: ASSPGWGRTYEQY

v_gene: TRBV28
CDR3aa: ASTQELATDTQY

v_gene: TRBV28
CDR3aa: ASSPLFARGDYGYT

v_gene: TRBV5-1
CDR3aa: ASSRDRGPQGTEAF

v_gene: TRBV15
CDR3aa: ATSRGQGVNTEAF

v_gene: TRBV7-9
CDR3aa: ASSLVGQGAF

v_gene: TRBV4-1
CDR3aa: ASSQAPGLAVAYEQY

v_gene: TRBV5-3
CDR3aa: ARSLEYRVAQH

v_gene: TRBV5-1
CDR3aa: ASSLATGGADTQY

v_gene: TRBV6-5
CDR3aa: ASSKGDTGDEQF

v_gene: TRBV7-9
CDR3aa: ASSTTGGFAGNTIY

v_gene: TRBV7-2
CDR3aa: ASSLAFGSNSPLH